Detailed here is one T cell receptor (beta chain). The antigen remains unidentified. A much bigger clone sits one base away, suggesting this may be a read error. This entry comes from a study of T cells in Graves' hyperthyroidism and ophthalmopathy. Findings and limits, study-wide: Among clonotypes expanded in thyroid above 0.001, most were also found in blood.

The diagnostic basis comprised clinical symptoms, serum thyroxine and TRAb, thyroid ultrasound and orbital computed tomography. Per the germline V gene, CDR1 is MNHEY and CDR2 is SVGEGT. Trimming stripped 5 bases from V and 3 bases from J, with 14 bases between. This CDR3 has 15 residues. RNA transcripts served as the template for amplifying TCR beta CDR3 regions. TCR CDR3 regions were first amplified by RT-PCR with HTBI primers. TCRdb fed the multiplex PCR reads into MiXCR, producing one record per CDR3 protein. The data hold some 440,000 distinct CDR3 sequences, with 15% to 19% observed a single time.

This rearrangement joins TRBV6-2 or TRBV6-3 to TRBJ1-5, with D perhaps TRBD1 (5 bases). The sample consisted of blood. The TCR originated in a woman aged 18-29 years with Graves' hyperthyroidism. CDR3 amino acids: CASSNGDHVNQPQHF. The DNA of the CDR3 is TGTGCCAGCAGTAATGGGGACCACGTCAATCAGCCCCAGCATTTT.